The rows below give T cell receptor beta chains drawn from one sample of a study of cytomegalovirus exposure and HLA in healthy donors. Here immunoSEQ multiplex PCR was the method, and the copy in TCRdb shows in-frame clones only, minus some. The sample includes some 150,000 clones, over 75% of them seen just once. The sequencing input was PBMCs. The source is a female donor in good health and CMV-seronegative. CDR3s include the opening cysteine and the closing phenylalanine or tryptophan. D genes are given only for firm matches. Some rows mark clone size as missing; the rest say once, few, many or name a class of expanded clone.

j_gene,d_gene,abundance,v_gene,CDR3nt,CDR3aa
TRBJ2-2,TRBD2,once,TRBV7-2,TGTGCCAGCAGCTTACCCGGGACTAGCGGGGGTCTCACCGGGGAGCTGTTTTTT,CASSLPGTSGGLTGELFF
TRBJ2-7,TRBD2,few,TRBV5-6,TGTGCCAGCAGCTTGAGCTCTAGCGGGGGGACCTACGAGCAGTACTTC,CASSLSSSGGTYEQYF
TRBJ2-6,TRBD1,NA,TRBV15,TGTGCCACCAGCAGAGGTCAGGGGGCGCCTGGGGCCAACGTCCTGACTTTC,CATSRGQGAPGANVLTF
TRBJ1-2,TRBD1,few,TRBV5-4,TGTGCCAGCAGCCCGGACAGGAACTATGGCTACACCTTC,CASSPDRNYGYTF
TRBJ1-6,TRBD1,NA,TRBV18,TGTGCCAGCTTTCGGACAGGTTCAAATTCACCCCTCCACTTT,CASFRTGSNSPLHF
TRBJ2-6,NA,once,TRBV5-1,TGCGCCAGCAGATCCGTCCCCTCTGGGGCCAACGTCCTGACTTTC,CASRSVPSGANVLTF
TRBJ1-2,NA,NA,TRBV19,TGTGCCAGTAGTAGACAGGAAAACTATGGCTACACCTTC,CASSRQENYGYTF
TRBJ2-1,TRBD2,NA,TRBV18,TGTGCCAGCTCACCACAGGGAGGGAATGAGCAGTTCTTC,CASSPQGGNEQFF
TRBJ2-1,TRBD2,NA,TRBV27,TGTGCCAGCAGTTTAACTAGCGGTTCCTACAATGAGCAGTTCTTC,CASSLTSGSYNEQFF
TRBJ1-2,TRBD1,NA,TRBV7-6,TGTGCCAGCAGTACAGGGGTAGATGGCTACACCTTC,CASSTGVDGYTF
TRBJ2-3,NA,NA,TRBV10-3,TGTGCCATCAGTGAGTGGCGACAGGACACAGATACGCAGTATTTT,CAISEWRQDTDTQYF
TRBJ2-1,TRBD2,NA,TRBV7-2,TGTGCCAGCAGCCCATCTCCGGGACTACAAAATGAGCAGTTCTTC,CASSPSPGLQNEQFF
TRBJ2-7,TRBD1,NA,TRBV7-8,TGTGCCAGCAGCTTAATAGACAGGGCCAACGAGCAGTACTTC,CASSLIDRANEQYF
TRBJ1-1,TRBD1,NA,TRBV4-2,TGTGCCAGCAGCCCCGGGGACAGCATGAACACTGAAGCTTTCTTT,CASSPGDSMNTEAFF
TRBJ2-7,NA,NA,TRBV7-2,TGTGCCAGCAGCTTAGTGGCCTCCTACGAGCAGTACTTC,CASSLVASYEQYF
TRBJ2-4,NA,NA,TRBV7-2,TGTGCCAGTCGGGACACCCGAAAAAACATTCAGTACTTC,CASRDTRKNIQYF
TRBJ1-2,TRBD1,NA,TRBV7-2,TGTGCCAGCAGCTTAGCGGTTGACAGGGGATCCGACTTCACATATGGCTACACCTTC,CASSLAVDRGSDFTYGYTF
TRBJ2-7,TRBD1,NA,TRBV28,TGTGCCAGCAGTTCACAGGGGCCATCCTACGAGCAGTACTTC,CASSSQGPSYEQYF
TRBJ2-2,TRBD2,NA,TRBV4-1,TGCGCCAGCAGCCGCGTTCTAGCGGGGGACAACACCGGGGAGCTGTTTTTT,CASSRVLAGDNTGELFF
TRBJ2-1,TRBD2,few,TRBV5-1,TGCGCCAGCAGCTCCGACACTAGCGGGAGAACTGGGAATGAGCAGTTCTTC,CASSSDTSGRTGNEQFF
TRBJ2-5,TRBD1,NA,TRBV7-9,TGTGCCAGCAGCCCGGACAGGGTAGGAGGGACCCAGTACTTC,CASSPDRVGGTQYF
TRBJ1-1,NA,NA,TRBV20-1,TGCAGTGCTAGGGGCCGTGAAGCTTTCTTT,CSARGREAFF
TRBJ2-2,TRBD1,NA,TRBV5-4,TGTGCCAGCAGCCTAGGTCCGGGACAGGGCCCCACGAACACCGGGGAGCTGTTTTTT,CASSLGPGQGPTNTGELFF
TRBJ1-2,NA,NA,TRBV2,TGTGCCAGCAGTGAGGGTGGACAGTCAACGGGCTACACCTTC,CASSEGGQSTGYTF
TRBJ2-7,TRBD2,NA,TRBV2,TGTGCCAGCAATCCGGGACTAGCGGGAGACGAGCAGTACTTC,CASNPGLAGDEQYF
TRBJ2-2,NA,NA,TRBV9,TGTGCCAGCAGCGTAGTCCAGGCTTTGTCCGGGGAGCTGTTTTTT,CASSVVQALSGELFF
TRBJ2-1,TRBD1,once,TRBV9,TGTGCCAGCGGCATATCCGCGGACAGGGAGGCCCATGAGCAGTTCTTC,CASGISADREAHEQFF
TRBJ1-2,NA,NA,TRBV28,TGTGCCAGCAGTACCCCCAACCCCAGGGTTTACGGCTACACCTTC,CASSTPNPRVYGYTF
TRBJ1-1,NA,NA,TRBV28,TGTGCCAGCAGTTTAAACGACAAAGCTTTCTTT,CASSLNDKAFF
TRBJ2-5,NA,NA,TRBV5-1,TGCGCCAGCAGCTGGACGAGGGAAGAGACCCAGTACTTC,CASSWTREETQYF
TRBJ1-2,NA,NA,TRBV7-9,TGTGCCAGCAGCATCAGCGTTGGCTACACCTTC,CASSISVGYTF
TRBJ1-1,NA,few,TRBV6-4,TGTGCCAGCAGCTCATTCCGAGATACTGAAGCTTTCTTT,CASSSFRDTEAFF
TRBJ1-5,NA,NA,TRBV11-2,TGTGCCAGCAGCTTACCGGGGGGTCAGCCCCAGCATTTT,CASSLPGGQPQHF
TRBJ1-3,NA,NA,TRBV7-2,TGTGCCAGCCATTACAGGGAAGGGTCTGGAAACACCATATATTTT,CASHYREGSGNTIYF
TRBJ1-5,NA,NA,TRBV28,TGTGCCAGCAGCCCAGGATTGGGAGATCAGCCCCAGCATTTT,CASSPGLGDQPQHF
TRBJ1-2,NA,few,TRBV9,TGTGCCAGCAGCGTAGCTACGGTGGCGGTTTATGGCTACACCTTC,CASSVATVAVYGYTF
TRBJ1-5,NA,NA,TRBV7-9,TGTGCCAGCAGCTTGGTTGGCGGAGAGGAGCAGCCCCAGCATTTT,CASSLVGGEEQPQHF
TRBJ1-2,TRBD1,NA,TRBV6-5,TGTGCCAGCAGTTACCAACCGCGACAGGGTTATGGCTACACCTTC,CASSYQPRQGYGYTF
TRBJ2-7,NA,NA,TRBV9,TGTGCCAGCAGCCCTCCGGGACTCTCGGGTCACTACGAGCAGTACTTC,CASSPPGLSGHYEQYF
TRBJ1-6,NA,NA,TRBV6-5,TGTGCCAGCAGCCCCGTTTCGAATTCACCCCTCCACTTT,CASSPVSNSPLHF
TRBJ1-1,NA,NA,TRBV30,TGTGCCTGGAGTGAACAGCAGAACACTGAAGCTTTCTTT,CAWSEQQNTEAFF
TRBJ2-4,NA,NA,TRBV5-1,TGCGCCAGCAGCTTGGTTGGGGGCAATTCCAAAAACATTCAGTACTTC,CASSLVGGNSKNIQYF
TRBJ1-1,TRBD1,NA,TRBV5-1,TGCGCCAGCAGGCGGACAGGGGGGACTGAAGCTTTCTTT,CASRRTGGTEAFF
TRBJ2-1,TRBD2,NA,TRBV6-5,TGTGCCAGCAGTTACCTAAGACTAGCGGGGGGCAATGAGCAGTTCTTC,CASSYLRLAGGNEQFF
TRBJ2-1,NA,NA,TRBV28,TGTGCCAGCAGTTTTCTCGGGTATGGCGCCTACAATGAGCAGTTCTTC,CASSFLGYGAYNEQFF
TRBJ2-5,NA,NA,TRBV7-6,TGTGCCAGCAGTTCCAGGGGATTAGGAGAGACCCAGTACTTC,CASSSRGLGETQYF
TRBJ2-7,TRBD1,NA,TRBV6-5,TGTGCCAGCAGTTACTCGTACGGACAGGGGAAGGACGAGCAGTACTTC,CASSYSYGQGKDEQYF
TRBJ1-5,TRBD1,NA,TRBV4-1,TGCGCCAGCAGCCGGGACAGGGCGAATCAGCCCCAGCATTTT,CASSRDRANQPQHF
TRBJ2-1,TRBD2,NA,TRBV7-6,TGTGCCAGCAGCGAAGGGACTAGCGGGGGGAATGAGCAGTTCTTC,CASSEGTSGGNEQFF
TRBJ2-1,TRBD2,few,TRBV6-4,TGTGCCAGCAGTAGCGGGGAGGGAGGTAATGAGCAGTTCTTC,CASSSGEGGNEQFF
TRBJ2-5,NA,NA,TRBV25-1,TGTGCCAGCAGTGAATATCGGGGACTTTCGGGAGAGACCCAGTACTTC,CASSEYRGLSGETQYF
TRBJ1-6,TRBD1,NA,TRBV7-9,TGTGCCAGCAGGACAGGGGAGTATTCACCCCTCCACTTT,CASRTGEYSPLHF
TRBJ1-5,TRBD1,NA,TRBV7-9,TGTGCCAGCAGCTTAACAGGGGTTAATCAGCCCCAGCATTTT,CASSLTGVNQPQHF
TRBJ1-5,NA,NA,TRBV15,TGTGCCACCAGCCGGTCCGGCAGGGACAATCAGCCCCAGCATTTT,CATSRSGRDNQPQHF
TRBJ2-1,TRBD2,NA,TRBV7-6,TGTGCCAGCAGCCAGCGGGACTCCCGTCCCCTATACAATGAGCAGTTCTTC,CASSQRDSRPLYNEQFF
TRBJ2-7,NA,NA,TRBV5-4,TGTGCCAGCAGCCGGGCCGGGAACGAGCAGTACTTC,CASSRAGNEQYF